What follows describes a single TCR beta chain. Its antigen is unidentified. This CDR3 comprises 15 residues. V was clipped by 1 base and J by 0 bases, with 9 bases between them. Germline V gene sequence: CDR1 MNHNS, CDR2 SASEGT. TCRdb processed the 5' RACE reads anew with MiXCR; each CDR3 protein has one entry. The sample holds 1,800,000 or so distinct CDR3 sequences, 32% seen once. This sample is drawn from a study of identical twins. Study-wide findings and caveats: In drawing conclusions, the study used cross-sectional statistical analysis and did not follow the same donors.

The gene calls are TRBV6-1 and TRBJ1-1; tentative D call: TRBD1 (6 bases). The sample consisted of cord blood. The sequence was collected from a newborn girl in good health. For the CDR3, the DNA is TGTGCCAGCAGTGAAGTGACAGGCCTGAACACTGAAGCTTTCTTT. It yields the protein CASSEVTGLNTEAFF.